The 17 T cell receptor beta chains below come from one sample, sequenced in a study of human T cells and chemical hapten exposure. In TCRdb, the RACE reads were re-called with MiXCR into one record per CDR3 protein. Of about 380,000 distinct CDR3 sequences listed, around 5% were seen once; the top ten hold 2% to 2.5%. Time point given: patch test 1, 2 weeks after DPC sensitization. Treatment given: therapeutic diphenylcyclopropenone sensitization with weekly scalp DPC. The material sequenced was whole blood, taken in connection with sensitization to the hapten diphenylcyclopropenone (DPC). The source of these receptors is a woman between 45 and 60 years old with alopecia areata. Some clones in this sample may be carry-over from other donors' samples.

This clonotype was found many times. The chain uses TRBV20-1 and TRBJ2-1; 7 bases agree with TRBD2. The CDR3 spans 14 residues. Unmatched junction bases numbered 8, after V lost 6 bases and J lost 3 bases. Germline lookup yields CDR1 DFQATT and CDR2 SNEGSKA (reference sequence). CDR3 residues: CSATTSTDYNEQFF. DNA of the CDR3: TGCAGTGCCACGACTAGCACAGACTACAATGAGCAGTTCTTC.

Ten or more counts support this clonotype. CDR3 sequence reads: CASSLALSLTANVLTF. The CDR3 DNA follows: TGTGCCAGCAGCTTAGCACTTTCCCTCACGGCCAACGTCCTGACTTTC. V usage is TRBV7-9 and J usage is TRBJ2-6, with D uncertain. The V end lost 0 bases, the J end lost 6 bases, and 12 bases lay between the germline ends. CDR3 length: 16 residues. From germline, CDR1 is SEHNR and CDR2 FQNEAQ (reference sequence).

This clonotype was seen more than once but under ten times. The gene calls are TRBV4-3 and TRBJ1-6, with no clear D. The CDR3 sequence is 15 residues long. V was shortened by 1 base and J by 10 bases, with 14 bases between the two germline ends. Germline CDR1 and CDR2: LGHNA and YSLEER. The CDR3 nucleotides are TGCGCCAGCAGCCAAGCGCATTCGGGTAACTCACCCCTCCACTTT. It specifies CASSQAHSGNSPLHF.

In this sample, this clonotype turned up a few times. J is TRBJ1-2 and V is TRBV6-1; a possible D gene is TRBD1 (5 bases). V lost 0 bases, J lost 5 bases, and 10 bases lay in between. From germline, CDR1 is MNHNS and CDR2 SASEGT. The CDR3 sequence is 14 residues long. CDR3 amino acids: CASSEAGDSYGYTF. The CDR3 DNA reads as TGTGCCAGCAGTGAAGCCGGGGACTCGTATGGCTACACCTTC.

The gene calls are TRBV3-1 and TRBJ2-2; no reliable D call. The CDR3 runs 14 residues. The V gene lost 4 bases and the J gene lost 5 bases, with 11 bases spanning the gap. CDR1 and CDR2 (germline): LGHDT, YNNKEL (reference sequence). The CDR3 DNA reads TGTGCCAGCAGCCTGGGTAGTCGGACCGGGGAGCTGTTTTTT. This gives the protein CASSLGSRTGELFF.

This clonotype was detected many times. The rearrangement joins TRBV7-2 to TRBJ2-5, with TRBD2 matching 10 bases. This CDR3 is 17 amino acids long. From germline, CDR1 is SGHTA and CDR2 FQGNSA. The V and J ends lost 3 bases and 5 bases, in that order; junction bases with no gene match: 12. The DNA of the CDR3 is TGTGCCAGCAGCTTCTCGAGCGGGGGGGCCGTGCGCGAGACCCAGTACTTC. Amino acid sequence: CASSFSSGGAVRETQYF.

The table lists this clonotype with many counts. The V gene is TRBV7-9, the J gene TRBJ2-7; 9 bases line up with TRBD1. Trimming removed 3 bases from V and 2 bases from J; junction bases left unmatched: 2. Germline V gene data show CDR1 as SEHNR and CDR2 as FQNEAQ (reference sequence). This CDR3 spans 14 amino acids. This CDR3 reads CASSFGTGPYEQYF. The CDR3 DNA is TGTGCCAGCAGCTTTGGGACAGGGCCCTACGAGCAGTACTTC.

This clonotype has a handful of counts. The genes are TRBV7-2 and TRBJ2-1, with 9 bases identical to TRBD2. Germline CDR1 SGHTA, CDR2 FQGNSA. V dropped 2 bases and J dropped 4; count of bases not matched to a gene: 12. The length of the CDR3 is 18 residues. The DNA of the CDR3 is TGTGCCAGCAGCTTATGGGGAACTAGCGGGTTTCTTTACAATGAGCAGTTCTTC. Translated, it gives CASSLWGTSGFLYNEQFF. The whole variable domain, filled in from reference TRBV7-2 and TRBJ2-1, reads GAGVSQSPSNKVTEKGKDVELRCDPISGHTALYWYRQSLGQGLEFLIYFQGNSAPDKSGLPSDRFSAERTGGSVSTLTIQRTQQEDSAVYLCASSLWGTSGFLYNEQFFGPGTRLTVL.

This clonotype came up many times. The chain recombines TRBV5-5 with TRBJ2-7, with D hard to call. The CDR3 is 13 residues long. V shed 3 bases and J shed 3 bases, with 10 bases lying between them. Germline lookup yields CDR1 SGHKS and CDR2 YYEKEE (reference sequence). For the CDR3, the DNA is TGTGCCAGCAGCTCCAAACTAAACTACGAGCAGTACTTC. Its protein is CASSSKLNYEQYF.

This clonotype turned up a few times. The chain couples TRBV20-1 to TRBJ2-3; 7 bases match TRBD2. The V segment lost 6 bases and the J segment 4 bases; nucleotides outside the gene matches: 7. The germline V gene encodes CDR1 DFQATT and CDR2 SNEGSKA (reference sequence). The CDR3 contains 13 residues. CDR3 bases: TGCAGTGCCCCAGGACTAGGGGCAGATACGCAGTATTTT. It yields the protein CSAPGLGADTQYF.

This clonotype was detected many times. The chain employs TRBV12-3 or TRBV12-4 and TRBJ2-1; weak D call: TRBD1 (6 bases). The germline V and J ends were trimmed by 4 bases and 14 bases, with 18 bases remaining between them. The CDR3 loop spans 13 amino acids. CDR3 sequence: CASSSLTGTIEFF. The CDR3 bases are TGTGCCAGCAGTTCTCTGACCGGGACAATTGAGTTCTTC.

This clonotype has ten or more counts. This rearrangement joins TRBV4-2 to TRBJ2-3; possibly TRBD1 for D (6 bases). Germline assignment: CDR1 LGHNA and CDR2 YNFKEQ. Deletions cut 2 bases from V and 3 bases from J, with 15 bases between. The CDR3 sequence is 16 residues long. DNA of the CDR3: TGTGCCAGCAGCCAATCCCCCGCGAGGGGGACAGATACGCAGTATTTT. Protein: CASSQSPARGTDTQYF.

CDR3 loop: CASSATSGKKADTQYF. The DNA for the CDR3 is TGTGCCAGCAGCGCGACTAGCGGGAAAAAGGCAGATACGCAGTATTTT. J is TRBJ2-3 and V is TRBV11-3; 11 positions agree with TRBD2. CDR1 SGHNT and CDR2 YENEEA come from the germline V gene. The CDR3 contains 16 residues. With 5 bases clipped from V and 4 bases from J, the junction kept 8 bases outside the gene matches.

This clonotype was counted at least ten times. The chain couples TRBV29-1 to TRBJ2-3; no clear D. V dropped 8 bases and J dropped 0 bases, with 9 bases sitting between them. The V gene's germline CDR1 is SQVTM and CDR2 ANQGSEA. The CDR3 consists of 12 residues. Here the CDR3 reads CSPEASTDTQYF. CDR3 DNA sequence: TGCAGCCCCGAGGCCAGCACAGATACGCAGTATTTT.

In this sample, this clonotype turned up many times. The genes are TRBV4-2 and TRBJ1-2; 9 positions match TRBD1. Looked up from germline, CDR1 is LGHNA and CDR2 is YNFKEQ. The CDR3 length is 16 residues. V lost 0 bases and J lost 8; bases outside the gene matches: 10. CDR3 amino acids: CASSQDHNRGRGGYTF. As DNA, the CDR3 is TGTGCCAGCAGCCAAGATCACAACAGGGGGCGAGGGGGCTACACCTTC.

This chain's CDR3 is CASSLPGGTQYF. CDR3 in DNA: TGTGCCAGCAGCCTCCCGGGGGGTACGCAGTATTTT. The chain carries TRBV5-4 and TRBJ2-3; TRBD2 aligns across 7 bases. After removal of 4 bases from V and 8 bases from J, the junction contained 4 bases not matched to a gene. Germline V lookup: CDR1 SGHNT, CDR2 YYREEE (reference sequence). The CDR3 extends over 12 amino acids.

The chain is built from TRBV7-2 and TRBJ1-1; 8 bases match TRBD1. Trimming took 1 base from V and 4 from J; bases not matched to a gene: 8. Germline values: CDR1 SGHTA, CDR2 FQGNSA. The CDR3 has 16 residues. The CDR3 spells CASSLGTGWSATEAFF. CDR3 in DNA: TGTGCCAGCAGCTTAGGGACAGGGTGGTCCGCCACTGAAGCTTTCTTT.